Below, 2 T cell receptor beta chains from the same sample are listed, as sequenced in a study of low-dose radiotherapy and immunotherapy resistance in tumors. TRAV- and TRBV-specific primers, spanning alpha and beta chains, primed first-strand cDNA. TCR amplification involved around 22 PCR cycles with a constant-region primer and V-primer adapter. TCRdb processed the reads anew with MiXCR; each CDR3 protein has one entry. Counted here are just over 14,000 distinct CDR3 sequences, about half occurring once; the ten biggest clones make up over 3.5%. All receptors derive from a human donor with advanced metastatic prostate, ovarian, gallbladder or colorectal cancer (not recorded which). This table probably holds off-target reads from a library built for another chain.

V is TRBV15 and J is TRBJ1-5, with D possibly matching TRBD1 (5 bases). Germline V lookup: CDR1 LNHNV, CDR2 YYDKDF (reference sequence). The CDR3 totals 17 residues. Trimming cost V 4 bases and J 6 bases, with 22 bases left between them. The CDR3 DNA reads TGTGCCACCAGCACAAGTCAGTTGGTTAGCACAGGTCAGCCCCAGCATTTT. Amino acid sequence: CATSTSQLVSTGQPQHF.

The chain combines TRBV28 with TRBJ2-5, with 13 bases lining up with TRBD2. CDR1 is MDHEN and CDR2 is SYDVKM in the germline V gene. V trimming: 10 bases; J trimming: 3 bases; junction bases outside the gene matches: 14. The CDR3 has 17 amino acids. DNA for the CDR3: TGTGCCACCCGCGGGTGCCCCGGGACTAGCGGGGAAGAGACCCAGTACTTC. Translation gives CATRGCPGTSGEETQYF.